These 24 T cell receptor beta chains were all obtained from the same sample, sequenced in a study of CD4 T cells in relation to SARS-CoV-2 and coronaviruses. CD4+ T cells from unexposed donors were obtained before the COVID-19 pandemic (2011-2018). CD4+ T cells were isolated from the cells after around 10 days of culture. Here immunoSEQ multiplex PCR was the method, and the copy in TCRdb shows in-frame clones only, minus some. The table shows approximately 20,000 clones, with 70% to 90% occurring only once. No antigens are known for them. Sequencing was carried out using CD4+ T cells from PBMCs, cultured in vitro. These receptors were collected from a human donor in good health.

The chain uses TRBV18 and TRBJ1-6, with no clear D. Looked up from germline, CDR1 is KGHSH and CDR2 is LQKENI. This CDR3 is built from 15 residues. Trimming left V 1 base short and J 9 bases short, with 13 bases between. The CDR3 protein is CASSPRDGQTSPLHF. CDR3 DNA: TGTGCCAGCTCACCACGCGACGGCCAGACTTCACCCCTCCACTTT.

This clone showed up just once. The chain is built from TRBV7-2 and TRBJ2-5; D is undetermined. V dropped 5 bases and J dropped 0 bases, with 10 bases sitting between them. The CDR3 spans 14 residues. CDR1 is SGHTA, CDR2 FQGNSA, per germline. Here the CDR3 reads CASSPDGYQETQYF. The DNA for the CDR3 is TGTGCCAGCAGCCCAGACGGCTACCAAGAGACCCAGTACTTC.

The CDR3 DNA follows: TGCAGTGCTAGTTTGGGGGCCGGTGGAAACACCATATATTTT. Protein product: CSASLGAGGNTIYF. V usage is TRBV20-1 and J usage is TRBJ1-3; perhaps TRBD1 as D (6 bases). Germline values: CDR1 DFQATT, CDR2 SNEGSKA (reference sequence). The V end lost 3 bases, the J end lost 3 bases, and 12 bases lay between the germline ends. The CDR3 has 14 amino acids.

The V gene is TRBV25-1, the J gene TRBJ1-2, with D maybe TRBD1 (5 bases). Trimming took off 0 bases at V and 8 bases at J, with 19 bases between the two ends. This CDR3 region has 16 residues. Germline loops: CDR1 MGHDK, CDR2 SYGVNS. CDR3 protein: CASSEYRGGASSGYTF. The CDR3 region has the DNA TGTGCCAGCAGTGAATATCGGGGAGGGGCGTCGAGCGGCTACACCTTC.

The chain links TRBV7-8 to TRBJ2-2, with TRBD1 identical over 7 bases. The J segment lost 4 bases and the V segment lost 1 base, leaving 3 bases of the junction unmatched. The CDR3 covers 15 residues. Looked up from germline, CDR1 is SGHVS and CDR2 is FQNEAQ. The CDR3 sequence is CASSLDRGTTGELFF. The DNA for the CDR3 is TGTGCCAGCAGCTTAGACAGGGGTACCACCGGGGAGCTGTTTTTT.

This clone was seen a single time. The chain has TRBV5-6 and TRBJ2-2, with no clear D. Trimming cost V 0 bases and J 9 bases, with 12 bases left between them. The CDR3 runs to 14 residues. Germline lookup yields CDR1 SGHDT and CDR2 YYEEEE. The chain's CDR3 is CASSLGAMDRELFF. The CDR3 nucleotides read TGTGCCAGCAGCTTGGGAGCAATGGACCGGGAGCTGTTTTTT.

The rearrangement joins TRBV6-1 to TRBJ1-1; D unclear. Germline V CDR1 and CDR2: MNHNS, SASEGT. The CDR3 consists of 12 residues. V shed 0 bases and J shed 8 bases, with 7 bases lying between them. The chain's CDR3 is CASSEATYEAFF. In DNA, the CDR3 is TGTGCCAGCAGTGAAGCCACGTACGAAGCTTTCTTT.

The chain employs TRBV29-1 and TRBJ1-2; possibly TRBD1 for D (5 bases). V was shortened by 2 bases and J by 1 base, with 11 bases between the two germline ends. Germline V gives CDR1 SQVTM, CDR2 ANQGSEA. This CDR3 has 14 amino acids. CDR3 nucleotides: TGCAGCGTTGAAAACAGGCAACTTAACTATGGCTACACCTTC. Protein: CSVENRQLNYGYTF.

Here the CDR3 DNA reads TGTGCCAGCTTACTTCTCGGGGACACAGATACGCAGTATTTT. Amino acid sequence: CASLLLGDTDTQYF. The V gene is TRBV18, the J gene TRBJ2-3, with D tentatively TRBD2 (5 bases). Between the trimmed V and J ends, which lost 7 bases and 2 bases, there was a span of 13 bases. There are 14 residues in the CDR3. The germline V gene has CDR1 KGHSH and CDR2 LQKENI.

This chain links TRBV7-9 with TRBJ1-2; D is unclear. The length of the CDR3 is 15 residues. Germline-derived CDR1 and CDR2 are SEHNR and FQNEAQ (reference sequence). The V end lost 5 bases, the J end lost 0 bases, and 13 bases lay between the germline ends. DNA for the CDR3: TGTGCCAGCAGCCACGAGACGAACACTAACTATGGCTACACCTTC. As protein: CASSHETNTNYGYTF.

This chain joins TRBV11-2 and TRBJ2-3, with TRBD2 matching 7 bases. V dropped 5 bases and J dropped 5; count of bases not matched to a gene: 13. The CDR3 has 16 residues. Germline-derived CDR1 and CDR2 are SGHAT and FQNNGV. CDR3 nucleotide sequence: TGTGCCAGCAGCCCCTCTCGGGGAGGGCCGGGAGATACGCAGTATTTT. It yields the protein CASSPSRGGPGDTQYF.

V is TRBV3-1 (or the pseudogene TRBV3-2) and J is TRBJ2-7; D not resolved. Per germline, CDR1 LGHDT and CDR2 YNNKEL (reference sequence). There are 12 residues in the CDR3. V was shortened by 1 base and J by 11 bases, with 12 bases between the two germline ends. The CDR3 DNA is TGTGCCAGCAGCCAAGTTGACGGCCTGGAGTACTTC. It yields the protein CASSQVDGLEYF.

The CDR3, as DNA: TGTGCCAGCAGCGTAGGGGGACAGGGGGCGCACACCGGGGAGCTGTTTTTT. This sequence encodes CASSVGGQGAHTGELFF. The gene calls are TRBV9 and TRBJ2-2, with 12 bases fitting TRBD1. Germline V CDR1 and CDR2: SGDLS, YYNGEE. The V gene end was trimmed by 0 bases and the J gene end by 3 bases; junction bases not matched to a gene: 3. The CDR3 loop spans 17 amino acids.

V gene TRBV7-7 combines with J gene TRBJ2-1; no clear D. The CDR3 runs 16 residues. Trimming cost V 1 base and J 8 bases, with 18 bases left between them. Germline V gene sequence: CDR1 SSHAT, CDR2 FNYEAQ (reference sequence). The CDR3 loop reads CASSLEGSSGLDEQFF. In DNA, the CDR3 is TGTGCCAGCAGCTTAGAGGGTTCCTCCGGGCTCGATGAGCAGTTCTTC.

The chain employs TRBV18 and TRBJ2-7, with 12 bases aligning to TRBD2. The V segment lost 3 bases and the J segment 6 bases; nucleotides outside the gene matches: 6. CDR1 is KGHSH, CDR2 LQKENI, per germline. The CDR3 sequence is 15 residues long. The CDR3 sequence is CASSPDRLAGVEQYF. CDR3 DNA: TGTGCCAGCTCACCGGACCGACTAGCGGGAGTCGAGCAGTACTTC.

The chain joins TRBV5-4 to TRBJ2-5; D not resolved. Germline-derived CDR1 and CDR2 are SGHNT and YYREEE (reference sequence). The CDR3 is 16 amino acids. V was shortened by 0 bases and J by 0 bases, with 12 bases between the two germline ends. The CDR3 region has the DNA TGTGCCAGCAGCTTGGGTCCATCCCCGTACCAAGAGACCCAGTACTTC. It specifies CASSLGPSPYQETQYF.

The V and J genes are TRBV7-2 and TRBJ1-2; 7 bases match TRBD1. CDR1 and CDR2 (germline): SGHTA, FQGNSA. The CDR3 runs to 13 residues. The ends lost 5 bases at V and 3 bases at J; junction bases unmatched: 3. The CDR3 protein is CASSPGTDYGYTF. The CDR3, as DNA: TGTGCCAGCAGCCCCGGGACAGACTATGGCTACACCTTC. Based on the CDR3 plus reference TRBV7-2 and TRBJ1-2, the full variable domain is GAGVSQSPSNKVTEKGKDVELRCDPISGHTALYWYRQSLGQGLEFLIYFQGNSAPDKSGLPSDRFSAERTGGSVSTLTIQRTQQEDSAVYLCASSPGTDYGYTFGSGTRLTVV.

The CDR3 here is CASSERRADTQYF. The CDR3 DNA is TGTGCCAGCAGTGAGAGGAGGGCGGATACGCAGTATTTT. This chain connects TRBV2 to TRBJ2-3; TRBD2 might be the D (6 bases). The CDR3 consists of 13 residues. V was shortened by 3 bases and J by 6 bases, with 10 bases between the two germline ends. Germline values: CDR1 SNHLY, CDR2 FYNNEI.

This chain connects TRBV9 to TRBJ1-5; D is unresolved. Germline loops: CDR1 SGDLS, CDR2 YYNGEE. Between the trimmed V and J ends, which lost 4 bases and 0 bases, there was a span of 2 bases. The CDR3 totals 12 residues. The CDR3 protein is CASSNSNQPQHF. CDR3 sequence (DNA): TGTGCCAGCAGCAATAGCAATCAGCCCCAGCATTTT.

This clone was observed a few times. The V and J genes are TRBV12-3 or TRBV12-4 and TRBJ1-1; D remains unclear. The CDR3 is 13 residues long. The V gene lost 5 bases and the J gene lost 4 bases, with 11 bases spanning the gap. For the CDR3, the DNA is TGTGCCAGCAGTACCTCCTACGGCACTGAAGCTTTCTTT. It is translated as CASSTSYGTEAFF.

This clone was seen a few times. This chain's CDR3 is CASSSDRLSGNTIYF. The CDR3 bases are TGTGCCAGCAGCTCCGACAGACTCTCTGGAAACACCATATATTTT. J is TRBJ1-3 and V is TRBV3-1 (or the pseudogene TRBV3-2); maybe TRBD1 (5 bases). This CDR3 is built from 15 residues. The ends were cut back, 5 bases at V and 0 bases at J, with 11 bases in the middle. Germline V lookup: CDR1 LGHDT, CDR2 YNNKEL (reference sequence).

A few counts support this clone. This rearrangement joins TRBV7-9 to TRBJ1-2, with 9 positions matching TRBD1. CDR1 and CDR2 (germline): SEHNR, FQNEAQ (reference sequence). The ends lost 3 bases at V and 6 bases at J; junction bases unmatched: 8. The CDR3 spans 15 residues. CDR3 coding DNA: TGTGCCAGCAGCTTGGGGTCTACAGGGGGCCATGGCTACACCTTC. Amino acid sequence: CASSLGSTGGHGYTF.

This chain connects TRBV7-3 to TRBJ1-2, with a tentative D call TRBD1 (5 bases). V was trimmed by 5 bases and J by 4 bases, leaving 11 bases between them. The germline V gene encodes CDR1 SGHTA and CDR2 FQGTGA. CDR3 size: 13 residues. CDR3 nucleotides: TGTGCCAGCAGCGCAGGGTATGGCTATGGCTACACCTTC. Its protein product is CASSAGYGYGYTF.

CDR3 residues: CASSEAESYNEQFF. The DNA for the CDR3 is TGCGCCAGCAGTGAGGCGGAATCCTACAATGAGCAGTTCTTC. This chain connects TRBV5-1 to TRBJ2-1; D not resolved. The V gene lost 5 bases and the J gene lost 1 base, with 10 bases spanning the gap. The germline gives CDR1 SGHRS, CDR2 YFSETQ. This CDR3 is built from 14 residues.